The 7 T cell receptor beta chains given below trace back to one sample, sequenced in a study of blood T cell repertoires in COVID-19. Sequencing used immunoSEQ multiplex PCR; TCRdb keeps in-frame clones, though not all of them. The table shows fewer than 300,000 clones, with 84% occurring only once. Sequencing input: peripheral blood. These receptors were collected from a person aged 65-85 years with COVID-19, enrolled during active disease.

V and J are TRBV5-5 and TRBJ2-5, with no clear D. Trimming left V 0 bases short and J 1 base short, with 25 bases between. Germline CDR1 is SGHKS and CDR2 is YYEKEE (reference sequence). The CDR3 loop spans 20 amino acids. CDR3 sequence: CASSLGGGSAPTTPQETQYF. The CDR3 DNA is TGTGCCAGCAGCTTGGGAGGTGGATCAGCGCCAACCACACCCCAAGAGACCCAGTACTTC.

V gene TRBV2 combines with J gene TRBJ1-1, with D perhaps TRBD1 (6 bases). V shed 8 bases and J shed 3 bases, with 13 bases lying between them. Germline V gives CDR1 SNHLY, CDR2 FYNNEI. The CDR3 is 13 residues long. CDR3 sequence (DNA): TGTGCCAGCTTGCCTCACAGGGACACTGAAGCTTTCTTT. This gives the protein CASLPHRDTEAFF. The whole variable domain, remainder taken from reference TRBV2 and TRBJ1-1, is EPEVTQTPSHQVTQMGQEVILRCVPISNHLYFYWYRQILGQKVEFLVSFYNNEISEKSEIFDDQFSVERPDGSNFTLKIRSTKLEDSAMYFCASLPHRDTEAFFGQGTRLTVV.

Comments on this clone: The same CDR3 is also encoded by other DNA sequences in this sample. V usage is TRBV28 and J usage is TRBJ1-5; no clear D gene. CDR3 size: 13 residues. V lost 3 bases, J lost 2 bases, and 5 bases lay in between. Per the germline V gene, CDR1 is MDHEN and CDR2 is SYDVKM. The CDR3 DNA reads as TGTGCCAGCAGTTTTGGAGGCAATCAGCCCCAGCATTTT. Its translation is CASSFGGNQPQHF.

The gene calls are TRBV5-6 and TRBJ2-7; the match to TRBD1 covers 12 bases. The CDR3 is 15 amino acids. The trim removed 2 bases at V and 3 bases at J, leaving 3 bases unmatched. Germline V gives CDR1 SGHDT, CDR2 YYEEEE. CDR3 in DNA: TGTGCCAGCAGCTTTGGGACAGGGGGCAACTACGAGCAGTACTTC. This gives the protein CASSFGTGGNYEQYF.

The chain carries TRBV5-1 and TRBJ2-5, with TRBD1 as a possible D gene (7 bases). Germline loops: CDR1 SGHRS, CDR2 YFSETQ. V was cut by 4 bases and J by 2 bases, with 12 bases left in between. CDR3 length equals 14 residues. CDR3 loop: CASSRGTEQETQYF. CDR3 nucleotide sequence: TGCGCCAGCAGCCGGGGGACAGAACAAGAGACCCAGTACTTC. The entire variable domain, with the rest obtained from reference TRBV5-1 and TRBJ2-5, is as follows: KAGVTQTPRYLIKTRGQQVTLSCSPISGHRSVSWYQQTPGQGLQFLFEYFSETQRNKGNFPGRFSGRQFSNSRSEMNVSTLELGDSALYLCASSRGTEQETQYFGPGTRLLVL.

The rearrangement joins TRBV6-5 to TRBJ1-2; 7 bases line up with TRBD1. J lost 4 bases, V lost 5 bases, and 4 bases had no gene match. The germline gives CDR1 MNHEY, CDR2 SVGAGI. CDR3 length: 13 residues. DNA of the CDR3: TGTGCCAGCAGTAACAGGGGCAGCTATGGCTACACCTTC. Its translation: CASSNRGSYGYTF.

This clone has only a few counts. DNA for the CDR3: TGTGCCAGCAGTTCACAGGGGTACTCTGGAAACACCATATATTTT. It encodes CASSSQGYSGNTIYF. The chain recombines TRBV6-5 with TRBJ1-3; 7 nucleotides align to TRBD1. The V gene end was trimmed by 4 bases and the J gene end by 0 bases; junction bases not matched to a gene: 3. There are 15 residues in the CDR3. Looked up from germline, CDR1 is MNHEY and CDR2 is SVGAGI.